This entry lists 8 T cell receptor beta chains sequenced from one sample in a study of cytomegalovirus exposure and HLA in healthy donors. The PCR used 60 Vbeta and 13 Jbeta primers. Assay: immunoSEQ multiplex PCR; the TCRdb copy retains only in-frame clones and omits some. The table includes about 180,000 clones, about 78% detected once. The sequencing sample was made of PBMCs. Every receptor here comes from a man aged 35 to 55 in good health and CMV-seronegative.

This sequence joins TRBV18 and TRBJ1-4; TRBD1 matches at 7 bases. Germline V lookup: CDR1 KGHSH, CDR2 LQKENI. After removal of 6 bases from V and 6 bases from J, the junction contained 10 bases not matched to a gene. The CDR3 is 15 residues long. The CDR3 loop reads CASSIPGTAYEKLFF. CDR3 sequence (DNA): TGTGCCAGCTCCATACCCGGGACAGCTTATGAAAAACTGTTTTTT. The complete variable domain, with remaining parts taken from reference TRBV18 and TRBJ1-4, reads NAGVMQNPRHLVRRRGQEARLRCSPMKGHSHVYWYRQLPEEGLKFMVYLQKENIIDESGMPKERFSAEFPKEGPSILRIQQVVRGDSAAYFCASSIPGTAYEKLFFGSGTQLSVL.

This clone has more than one count but fewer than ten. This chain uses TRBV7-9 with TRBJ2-1, with 8 bases matching TRBD1. The CDR3 is 16 amino acids. V lost 5 bases to trimming and J lost 12 bases; unmatched junction nucleotides: 18. Germline values: CDR1 SEHNR, CDR2 FQNEAQ (reference sequence). The CDR3 bases are TGTGCCAGCAGCACAGACAGGGGTGTTGCCTTAAGCGCGCAGTTCTTC. Translated: CASSTDRGVALSAQFF.

The V gene is TRBV7-3, the J gene TRBJ2-5, with 9 bases fitting TRBD2. TRBJ2-7 matches the DNA end more closely, so the J call is doubtful. CDR3 length equals 15 residues. The germline V gene encodes CDR1 SGHTA and CDR2 FQGTGA. The CDR3 spells CASSPSAGGPYEQYF. Here the CDR3 DNA reads TGTGCCAGCAGCCCTAGTGCGGGAGGGCCCTACGAGCAGTACTTC.

The chain joins TRBV19 to TRBJ1-1; D call uncertain. Germline V lookup: CDR1 LNHDA, CDR2 SQIVND (reference sequence). V was trimmed by 7 bases and J by 5 bases, leaving 11 bases between them. CDR3 length: 12 amino acids. CDR3 DNA sequence: TGTGCCAGTAAGGCGGTAATGACTGAAGCTTTCTTT. Protein: CASKAVMTEAFF.

The chain has TRBV11-2 and TRBJ2-3; a weak D match, TRBD1 (6 bases). V was shortened by 2 bases and J by 3 bases, with 12 bases between the two germline ends. Germline CDR1 SGHAT, CDR2 FQNNGV. This CDR3 has 15 amino acids. The CDR3 spells CASSLSGVWTDTQYF. CDR3 DNA sequence: TGTGCCAGCAGCTTATCAGGGGTTTGGACAGATACGCAGTATTTT.

Of note for this clone: This sample also contains other DNA sequences that code for the same CDR3. The V gene is TRBV30, the J gene TRBJ1-2, with 9 positions matching TRBD1. Germline V gene sequence: CDR1 GTSNPN, CDR2 SVGIG (reference sequence). There are 13 residues in the CDR3. The V gene end was trimmed by 5 bases and the J gene end by 4 bases; junction bases not matched to a gene: 5. CDR3 sequence (DNA): TGTGCCTGGCGGGGACAGGGTGGCTATGGCTACACCTTC. It translates to CAWRGQGGYGYTF.

The J gene is TRBJ2-1, the V gene TRBV27; D is possibly TRBD2 (6 bases). This CDR3 is 14 amino acids long. The V and J ends lost 5 bases and 1 base respectively, with 9 bases between them. CDR1 and CDR2 from the germline V gene are MNHEY and SMNVEV (reference sequence). CDR3 DNA: TGTGCCAGCAGTCCTGGGGGGTCCTACAATGAGCAGTTCTTC. Amino acid sequence: CASSPGGSYNEQFF.

In DNA, the CDR3 is TGTGCCAGCAGCTTCGACAGCTGGTCTCACAATGAGCAGTTCTTC. Protein: CASSFDSWSHNEQFF. The gene calls are TRBV7-2 and TRBJ2-1, with a tentative D call TRBD1 (5 bases). Trimming took 3 bases from V and 5 from J, leaving 14 bases between them. The CDR3 is 15 residues long. Germline V lookup: CDR1 SGHTA, CDR2 FQGNSA. Supplemented by reference TRBV7-2 and TRBJ2-1, the full variable domain reads GAGVSQSPSNKVTEKGKDVELRCDPISGHTALYWYRQSLGQGLEFLIYFQGNSAPDKSGLPSDRFSAERTGGSVSTLTIQRTQQEDSAVYLCASSFDSWSHNEQFFGPGTRLTVL.